This T cell receptor beta chain was found in a study of low-dose radiotherapy and immunotherapy resistance in tumors (dated by TCRdb to between 2021 and 2022). With respect to the entire study: In Cohort 1, each fraction delivered 0.5 Gy every 2 weeks, and the prescribed total PTV dose was 6.5 Gy. Intravenous cyclophosphamide at 200 mg/m2 was administered every two weeks, one day ahead of each radiation and immunotherapy administration. In Cohort 2, 1 Gy per fraction was delivered every two weeks, for a total of 13 Gy over 26 weeks. Starting on cycle 1 day 1, patients took 300 mg of aspirin by mouth once a day for four cycles. Eight patients were included in the translational analysis, namely three from the first dose cohort plus the first five from the second dose cohort. Nivolumab and ipilimumab were both given intravenously, with nivolumab at a 240 mg flat dose every two weeks and ipilimumab at 1 mg/kg every six weeks. The trial did not randomize participants into treatment groups.

This clonotype appeared many times. The antigen it recognizes is unknown. No base qualities exist here, and no much larger clone lies one base off it. Reads for this sample came from an Illumina HiSeq 2500. First-strand cDNA was synthesized with Superscript III and a set of TRAV- and TRBV-specific primers, covering both TCRalpha and TCRbeta chains. TCRs were amplified with Phusion for approximately 18 PCR cycles, with a constant-region primer paired with the adapter attached to the V primers. Amplification of the isolated mRNA was done with the MessageAmp II aRNA Amplification Kit, which involved a roughly 15-hour in vitro transcription at 37 degrees C. The Dynabeads mRNA DIRECT Purification Kit was used to isolate the mRNA for TCR sequencing. Indexed Illumina adapters were added in a second Phusion PCR of 20 to 25 cycles, after which AMPure XP beads were used to purify the products. The authors' pipeline ran thus. Using custom Perl scripts, TCR sequences that encoded the same protein were pooled, out-of-frame sequences were dropped, and the abundance of each clonotype was calculated. Any TCR sequence backed by just one read was left out of the analysis. Repertoire metrics included Shannon entropy, Gini index, clonality, richness, and frequency of TCRs shared between repertoires. In-frame beta chains were kept once TCRdb had trimmed the public reads at Q25 with fastp and called clones with MiXCR. CDR3 protein duplicates are merged, each entry listing the most common genes and DNA. None of the V and J calls come from the authors' own analysis; TCRdb made them. For this sample there are 35,000 to 45,000 distinct CDR3 sequences; 25% to 40% appear just once. The ten top clones hold 3.7% of the sample.

From cysteine to phenylalanine, the CDR3 is 12 amino acids long. Only the CDR3 DNA is retained, 36 bases long and in frame from the first base. V loses 1 base, J loses 8 bases, and the germline ends lie 6 bases apart. CDR1 and CDR2 are read off the germline V gene (reference sequence) as LGHDT and YNNKEL. What the time point label conveys for this sample: before trial treatment. The donors came from RACIN, which was a single-arm phase I dose-escalation trial that paired nivolumab and ipilimumab with aspirin, low-dose cyclophosphamide and low-dose radiotherapy. Eligible patients had advanced, TIL-negative solid tumors.

Sample: PBMCs, taken before treatment. This clonotype originated in a male donor with gallbladder cancer. The rearranged segments are TRBV3-1 and TRBJ2-1; the D segment cannot be called with confidence. CDR3 loop: CASSQGVHEQFF. The DNA sequence is given as TGTGCCAGCAGCCAAGGGGTCCATGAGCAGTTCTTC.